This T cell receptor (beta chain) was sequenced during a study of neoadjuvant nivolumab and ipilimumab in lung cancer. In the study overall: Nivolumab 3 mg/kg was given days 1, 15 and 29, plus ipilimumab 1 mg/kg day 1 in combination.

CDR1 is SNHLY and CDR2 is FYNNEI in the germline V gene. This CDR3 has 12 residues. With 8 bases clipped from V and 11 bases from J, the junction kept 11 bases outside the gene matches. Generated by immunoSEQ multiplex PCR, the TCRdb table keeps only in-frame clones and is missing some. Among tens of thousands of clones, 92% were seen once, and the ten largest hold about 2.1%. About this clone itself: Its target is unknown.

Study-wide results and limits: Pretherapy blood TCR richness correlated positively with resected tumor richness. Only two of four nivolumab-treated tumors gained richness and clonality by surgery.

The input for sequencing was peripheral blood, taken after neoadjuvant nivolumab, alone or with ipilimumab, at or shortly before surgery. The TCR originated in an adult with non-small cell lung cancer. The gene calls are TRBV2 and TRBJ1-1, with 7 bases matching TRBD1. CDR3 amino acids: CASFLQGGKAFF. CDR3 nucleotide sequence: TGTGCCAGCTTCCTCCAGGGGGGGAAGGCTTTCTTT.